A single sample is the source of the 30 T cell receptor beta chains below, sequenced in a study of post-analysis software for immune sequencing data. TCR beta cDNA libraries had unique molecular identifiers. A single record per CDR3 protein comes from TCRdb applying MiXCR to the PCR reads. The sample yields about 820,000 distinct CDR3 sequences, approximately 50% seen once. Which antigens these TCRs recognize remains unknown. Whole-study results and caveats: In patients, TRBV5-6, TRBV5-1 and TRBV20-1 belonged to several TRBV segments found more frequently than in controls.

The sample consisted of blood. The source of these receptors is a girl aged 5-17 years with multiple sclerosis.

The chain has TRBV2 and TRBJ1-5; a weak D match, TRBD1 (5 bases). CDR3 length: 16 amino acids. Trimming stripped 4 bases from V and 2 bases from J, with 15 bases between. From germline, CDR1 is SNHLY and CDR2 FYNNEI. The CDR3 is CASSAGREYRNQPQHF. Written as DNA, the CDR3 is TGTGCCAGCAGTGCGGGCAGGGAATATCGCAATCAGCCCCAGCATTTT.

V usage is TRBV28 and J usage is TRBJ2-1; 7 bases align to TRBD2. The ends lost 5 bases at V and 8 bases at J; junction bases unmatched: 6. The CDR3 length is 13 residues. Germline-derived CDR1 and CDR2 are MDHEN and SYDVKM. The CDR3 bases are TGTGCCAGCAGTGAAGCGGGGATGGATGAGCAGTTCTTC. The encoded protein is CASSEAGMDEQFF.

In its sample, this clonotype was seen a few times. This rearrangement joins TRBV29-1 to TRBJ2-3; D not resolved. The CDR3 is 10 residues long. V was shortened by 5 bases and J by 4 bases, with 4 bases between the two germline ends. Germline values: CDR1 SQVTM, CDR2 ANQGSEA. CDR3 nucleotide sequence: TGCAGCGTTAAGGCAGATACGCAGTATTTT. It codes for CSVKADTQYF.

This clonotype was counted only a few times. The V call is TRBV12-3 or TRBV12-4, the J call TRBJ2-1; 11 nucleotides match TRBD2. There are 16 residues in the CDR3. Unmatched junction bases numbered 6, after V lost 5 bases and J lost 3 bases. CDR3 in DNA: TGTGCCAGCAGTAATAGCGGGGGGGCCGGCTACAATGAGCAGTTCTTC. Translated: CASSNSGGAGYNEQFF.

CDR3 sequence: CASSPMDRAGGETQYF. DNA for the CDR3: TGTGCCAGCAGCCCCATGGACAGGGCAGGGGGAGAGACCCAGTACTTC. The V and J genes are TRBV28 and TRBJ2-7; 8 nucleotides align to TRBD1. TRBJ2-5 explains the end of the DNA better; the J call may be wrong. This CDR3 is built from 16 residues. Germline assignment: CDR1 MDHEN and CDR2 SYDVKM.

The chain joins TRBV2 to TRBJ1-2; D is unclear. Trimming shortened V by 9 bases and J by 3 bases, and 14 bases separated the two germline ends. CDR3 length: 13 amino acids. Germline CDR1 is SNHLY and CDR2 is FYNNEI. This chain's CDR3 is CASRTFGDYGYTF. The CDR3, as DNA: TGTGCCAGTAGGACCTTCGGAGACTATGGCTACACCTTC.

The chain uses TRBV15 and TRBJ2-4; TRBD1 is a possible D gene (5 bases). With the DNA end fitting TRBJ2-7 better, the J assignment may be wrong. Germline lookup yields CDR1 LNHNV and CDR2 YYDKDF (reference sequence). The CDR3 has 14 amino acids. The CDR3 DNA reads TGTGCCACCAGCAAGGCAGGGCGCTCCTACGAGCAGTACTTC. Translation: CATSKAGRSYEQYF.

Here the CDR3 DNA reads TGCGCCAGCAGCTTACGGACTAGCGGGAGGGCCGGATACAATGAGCAGTTCTTC. Translated: CASSLRTSGRAGYNEQFF. The chain joins TRBV5-1 to TRBJ2-1, with 15 bases matching TRBD2. Germline trimming cut 2 bases from V and 4 bases from J; bases unmatched to any gene: 7. The CDR3 totals 18 residues. The germline gives CDR1 SGHRS, CDR2 YFSETQ.

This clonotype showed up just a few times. CDR3 loop: CASSTRGGTQYF. The CDR3 region has the DNA TGTGCCAGCAGTACCCGCGGGGGGACCCAGTACTTC. This rearrangement joins TRBV27 to TRBJ2-5, with 7 bases matching TRBD2. The length of the CDR3 is 12 residues. With V trimmed by 5 bases and J by 7 bases, 4 bases remained unmatched. Germline V gene lookup returns CDR1 MNHEY and CDR2 SMNVEV (reference sequence).

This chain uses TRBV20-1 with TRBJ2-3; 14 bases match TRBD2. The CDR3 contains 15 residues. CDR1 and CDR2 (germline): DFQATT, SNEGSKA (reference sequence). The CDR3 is CSGTSGSVGTDTQYF. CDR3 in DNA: TGCAGCGGGACTAGCGGGAGTGTGGGCACAGATACGCAGTATTTT.

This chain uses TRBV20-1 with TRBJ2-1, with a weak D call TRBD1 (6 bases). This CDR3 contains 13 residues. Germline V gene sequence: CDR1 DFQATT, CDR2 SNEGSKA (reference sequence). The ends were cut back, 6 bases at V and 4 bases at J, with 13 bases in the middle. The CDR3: CSAPGQSYNEQFF. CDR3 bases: TGCAGTGCGCCAGGACAGTCTTACAATGAGCAGTTCTTC.

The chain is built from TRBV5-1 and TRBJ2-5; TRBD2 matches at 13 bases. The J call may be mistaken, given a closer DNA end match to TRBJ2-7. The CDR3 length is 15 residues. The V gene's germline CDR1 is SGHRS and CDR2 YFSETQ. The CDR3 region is CASRRLAGGGYEQYF. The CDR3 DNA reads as TGCGCCAGCCGCCGACTAGCGGGAGGTGGCTACGAGCAGTACTTC.

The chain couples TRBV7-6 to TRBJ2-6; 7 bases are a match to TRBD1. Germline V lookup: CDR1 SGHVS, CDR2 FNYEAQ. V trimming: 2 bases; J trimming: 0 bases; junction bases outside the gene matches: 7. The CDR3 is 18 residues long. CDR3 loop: CASSLRGQTFSGANVLTF. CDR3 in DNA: TGTGCCAGCAGCTTAAGGGGACAGACCTTCTCTGGGGCCAACGTCCTGACTTTC.

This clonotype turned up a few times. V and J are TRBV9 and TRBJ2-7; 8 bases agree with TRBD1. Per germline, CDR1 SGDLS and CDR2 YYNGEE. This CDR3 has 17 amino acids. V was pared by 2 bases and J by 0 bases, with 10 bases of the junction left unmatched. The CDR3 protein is CASSVEDRAGSSYEQYF. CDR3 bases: TGTGCCAGCAGCGTCGAGGACAGGGCAGGGAGCTCCTACGAGCAGTACTTC.

CDR3 sequence reads: CASTLGLAGITSTDTQYF. In DNA, the CDR3 is TGCGCCAGCACCCTGGGACTAGCGGGAATCACTAGCACAGATACGCAGTATTTT. The chain has TRBV5-1 and TRBJ2-3; 13 bases are a match to TRBD2. Germline CDR1 and CDR2: SGHRS and YFSETQ. Germline trimming cut 6 bases from V and 0 bases from J; bases unmatched to any gene: 10. The CDR3 consists of 18 residues.

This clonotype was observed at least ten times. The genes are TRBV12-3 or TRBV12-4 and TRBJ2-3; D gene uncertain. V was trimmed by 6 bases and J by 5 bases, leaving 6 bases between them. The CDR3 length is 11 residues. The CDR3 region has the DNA TGTGCCAGCAGCTACGGAGATACGCAGTATTTT. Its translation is CASSYGDTQYF.

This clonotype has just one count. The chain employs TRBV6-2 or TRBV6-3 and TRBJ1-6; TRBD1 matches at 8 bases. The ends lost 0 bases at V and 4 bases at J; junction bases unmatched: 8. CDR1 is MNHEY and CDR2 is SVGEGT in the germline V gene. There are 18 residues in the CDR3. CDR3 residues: CASSYSSRQGFYNSPLHF. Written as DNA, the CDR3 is TGTGCCAGCAGTTACTCGAGTCGACAGGGGTTTTATAATTCACCCCTCCACTTT.

Here the CDR3 reads CSQAGVHSSTDTQYF. In DNA, the CDR3 is TGCAGCCAAGCGGGGGTACATTCTAGCACAGATACGCAGTATTTT. The rearrangement links TRBV29-1 to TRBJ2-3; 8 bases are a match to TRBD2. V gave up 8 bases and J gave up 0 bases; unmatched junction bases: 10. The V gene's germline CDR1 is SQVTM and CDR2 ANQGSEA. The CDR3 spans 15 residues.

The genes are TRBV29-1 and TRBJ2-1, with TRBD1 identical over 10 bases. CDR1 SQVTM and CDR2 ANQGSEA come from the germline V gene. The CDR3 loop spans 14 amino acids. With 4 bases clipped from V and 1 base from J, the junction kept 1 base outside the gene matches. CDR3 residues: CSVGDRGSYNEQFF. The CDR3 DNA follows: TGCAGCGTTGGGGACAGGGGTTCCTACAATGAGCAGTTCTTC.

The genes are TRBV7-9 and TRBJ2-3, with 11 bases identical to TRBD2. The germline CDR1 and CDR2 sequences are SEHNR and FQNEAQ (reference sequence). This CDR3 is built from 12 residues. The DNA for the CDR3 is TGTGCTCTAGCGGGAGGCGCAGATACGCAGTATTTT. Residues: CALAGGADTQYF.

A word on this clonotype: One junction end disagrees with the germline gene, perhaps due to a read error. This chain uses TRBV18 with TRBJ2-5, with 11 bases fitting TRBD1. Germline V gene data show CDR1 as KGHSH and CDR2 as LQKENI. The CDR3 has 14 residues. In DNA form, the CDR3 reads TGTGCCGGCTCACCCCTGGGACAGGGGGAAACCCAGTACTTC. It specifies CAGSPLGQGETQYF.

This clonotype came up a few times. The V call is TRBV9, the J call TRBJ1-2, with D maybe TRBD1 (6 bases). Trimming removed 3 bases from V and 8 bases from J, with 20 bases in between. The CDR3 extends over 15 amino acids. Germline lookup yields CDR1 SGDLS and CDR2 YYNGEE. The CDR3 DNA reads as TGTGCCAGCAGCGCCTCCGTGACAGGCGAATCCGGCTACACCTTC. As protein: CASSASVTGESGYTF.

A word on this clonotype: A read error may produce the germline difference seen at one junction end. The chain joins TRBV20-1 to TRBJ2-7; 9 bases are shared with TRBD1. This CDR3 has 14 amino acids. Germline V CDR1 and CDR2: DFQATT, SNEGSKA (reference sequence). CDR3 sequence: CSAHPGQGSYEQYF. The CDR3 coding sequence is TGCAGTGCTCACCCGGGACAGGGTTCCTACGAACAGTACTTC.

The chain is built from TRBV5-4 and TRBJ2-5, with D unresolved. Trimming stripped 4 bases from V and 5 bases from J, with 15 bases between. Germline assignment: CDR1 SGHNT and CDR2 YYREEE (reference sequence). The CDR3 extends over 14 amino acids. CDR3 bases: TGTGCCAGCAGCCCGTGGACCCTGAGGGAGACCCAGTACTTC. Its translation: CASSPWTLRETQYF. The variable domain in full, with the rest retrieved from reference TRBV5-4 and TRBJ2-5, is ETGVTQSPTHLIKTRGQQVTLRCSSQSGHNTVSWYQQALGQGPQFIFQYYREEENGRGNFPPRFSGLQFPNYSSELNVNALELDDSALYLCASSPWTLRETQYFGPGTRLLVL.

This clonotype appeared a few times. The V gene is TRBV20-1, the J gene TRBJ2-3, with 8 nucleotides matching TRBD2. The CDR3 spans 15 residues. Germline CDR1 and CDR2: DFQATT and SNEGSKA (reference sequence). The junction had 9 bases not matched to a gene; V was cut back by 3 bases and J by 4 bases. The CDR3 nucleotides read TGCAGTGCTAGTTATCCGCAGCGGGAGCCAGATACGCAGTATTTT. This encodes CSASYPQREPDTQYF.

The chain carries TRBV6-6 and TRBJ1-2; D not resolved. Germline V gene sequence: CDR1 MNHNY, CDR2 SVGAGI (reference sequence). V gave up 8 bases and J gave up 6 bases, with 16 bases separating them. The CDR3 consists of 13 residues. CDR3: CASLGGGRHGYTF. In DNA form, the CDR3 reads TGTGCCAGCTTAGGCGGAGGGCGGCATGGCTACACCTTC.

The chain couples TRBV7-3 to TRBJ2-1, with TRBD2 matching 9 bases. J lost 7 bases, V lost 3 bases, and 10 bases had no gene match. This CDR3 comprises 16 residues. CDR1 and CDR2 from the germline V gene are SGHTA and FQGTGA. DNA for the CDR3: TGTGCCAGCAGCTTGGGGGGAAATAGCGGGGGAAATGAGCAGTTCTTC. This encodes CASSLGGNSGGNEQFF.

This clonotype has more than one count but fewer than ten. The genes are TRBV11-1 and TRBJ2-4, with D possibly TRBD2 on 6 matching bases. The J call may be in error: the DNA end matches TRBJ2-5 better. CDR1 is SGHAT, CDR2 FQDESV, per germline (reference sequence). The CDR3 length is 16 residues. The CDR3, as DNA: TGTGCCAGCAGCTTAGTGCCAGGTTCGGGGGAAGAGACCCAGTACTTC. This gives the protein CASSLVPGSGEETQYF.

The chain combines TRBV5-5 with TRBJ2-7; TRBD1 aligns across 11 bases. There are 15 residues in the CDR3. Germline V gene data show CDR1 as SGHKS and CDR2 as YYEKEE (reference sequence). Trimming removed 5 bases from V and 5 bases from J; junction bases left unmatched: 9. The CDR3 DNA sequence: TGTGCCAGCAGTCGGCTCGGACAGGGGGCCAACGAGCAGTACTTC. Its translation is CASSRLGQGANEQYF.

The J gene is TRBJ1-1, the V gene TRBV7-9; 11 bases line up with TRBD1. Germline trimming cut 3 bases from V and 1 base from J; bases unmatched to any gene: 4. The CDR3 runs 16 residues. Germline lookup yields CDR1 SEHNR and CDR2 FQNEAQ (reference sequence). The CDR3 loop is CASSLDRGRRNTEAFF. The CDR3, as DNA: TGTGCCAGCAGCTTGGACAGGGGGCGCAGGAACACTGAAGCTTTCTTT.